This TCR beta chain appears in the sequencing data of a study of cytomegalovirus exposure and HLA in healthy donors (dated by TCRdb to about 2017). Regarding the research as a whole: In an earlier analysis of under 750 of the donors, around 300 Gb of sequence data and some 120 million unique TCR beta sequences from about 190 million T cells were reported. Along with the approximately 650-subject first cohort, a separate validation cohort of more than 90 different subjects was used. Among a few hundred genotyped donors of the cohort, an average of approximately 240,000 unique TCR beta nucleotide sequences were sequenced per donor, about a sixth of them non-productive. An earlier analysis of approximately 630 of the donors applied high-throughput TCR beta sequencing to assess whether each TCR beta V gene segment acted as functional or pseudogenic. The study aimed to test whether cataloging public T cell receptors could reveal signatures of past pathogen exposure. To predict cytomegalovirus infection status, the study brought together high-throughput TCR immunosequencing, statistical association of individual TCRs with disease status, and machine learning. In a later genetic analysis, genome-wide SNP genotypes for about 55% of the 666 donors were used, and that subset was treated as a discovery cohort. Among the roughly 400 genotyped donors, roughly 80% belonged to the genetic ancestry cluster associated with self-reported Caucasian donors. The T cell repertoires of around 670 subjects were profiled by immunosequencing and related to cytomegalovirus serostatus. The later analysis used no new phenotypic data to find candidate immune exposures, relying instead on TCR beta sequences and their occurrence across donors. Donor age, sex, ethnicity and CMV serostatus were compiled together with the repertoire data. All discovery cohort repertoires had been generated using a single sequencing platform. An early release covering about 600 HLA-typed donors comprised approximately 300 gigabases of sequencing data and tens of millions of unique TCR sequences. Class I and class II HLA loci were covered by the typing at four-digit resolution. Several DR-DQ haplotypes were treated as single units for association and clustering because of strong linkage in the cohort. A later analysis re-analyzed previously published TCR beta repertoires from roughly 690 donors and added high-resolution HLA genotyping to study TCR occurrence patterns. The number of typed donors differed by locus: about 620-640 for A, B, C, DRB1 and DQB1; approximately 540 for DQA1; 606 for DPA1; and 400 to 480 for DPB1.

From its cysteine to its phenylalanine, the CDR3 spans 14 amino acids. The kept DNA is CDR3 alone, 42 bases in frame from the first base. From a lookup of the germline V gene, CDR1 and CDR2 are SGHAT and FQNNGV. V lost 8 bases and J lost 3 bases, and the count of bases not matched to a germline gene is 9. Note on this clone: Its antigen target is currently unknown. Per-nucleotide qualities are absent, and no much larger clonotype sits a single base away.

The cohort comprised some 700 healthy bone marrow donors. All cohort members were sampled while nominally healthy, although unrecorded immune exposures were likely present. The donor was CMV seronegative and was included in the group of about 400 seronegative cohort members. A peripheral blood sample was provided by each donor, and peripheral blood mononuclear cells were used for TCR beta sequencing. Genomic DNA extraction from the blood cell samples was performed with the Qiagen DNeasy Blood Extraction Kit. Library preparation was by the immunoSEQ multiplex PCR assay. For the multiplex PCR, a mixture combining 60 forward primers for TCR Vbeta segments and 13 reverse primers for TCR Jbeta segments was used. The CDR3 region of rearranged TCR beta genes was amplified from genomic DNA with a multiplex PCR assay. Amplified TCR beta libraries were sequenced as 87-base-pair reads on the Illumina HiSeq System. Concerning the study's data processing: In a later analysis, around 80 million unique TCR beta chains were counted across the 500 to 850 repertoires, and approximately 11 million of these chains were shared by at least two donors. A nearest-neighbor algorithm error-corrected the raw reads and collapsed the reads into unique sequences, merging closely related sequences to remove PCR and sequencing errors. To assign V, D and J gene segments, CDR3 sequences were aligned to IMGT reference sequences. For a sequence to be retained, at least a six-nucleotide match to both a V gene segment and a J gene segment was required. Rearrangements were classified as productive when the CDR3 lacked stop codons and remained in frame with V and J, and all other rearrangements were classified as non-productive. CDR3 was defined according to IMGT convention as the region running from the second conserved V-encoded cysteine to the conserved J-encoded phenylalanine. The earlier analysis of more than 450 of the donors excluded sequences that lacked an unambiguous match to a single V gene segment. In an earlier analysis of a few hundred of the donors, a V segment was called functional when productive rearrangements were above 56.7%, and segregating when the standard deviation between donors exceeded 5%. A statistical classification framework was built to diagnose cytomegalovirus status from the catalog of TCR beta chain sequences. In a later analysis, TCR nucleotide sequences were compared against IMGT/GENE-DB human TR gene sequences so that V and J genes could be assigned. In a later analysis, CDR3 sequences and most-parsimonious VDJ recombination scenarios were assigned using the TCRdist pipeline. In a later analysis, every TCR beta chain was defined by the combination of its CDR3 amino acid sequence and its V-gene family, and reads without a unique V-gene family were dropped. To address suspected cross-contamination and a sequencing artifact, a later analysis removed 592 highly shared, low-generation-probability nucleotide sequences. In a later analysis, a clonal expansion index was calculated for each public chain from normalized within-repertoire ranks of inferred template counts. In a later analysis, generation probabilities were computed with a VDJ recombination model fitted to out-of-frame rearrangements, and the resulting probabilities were checked against IGoR. A later analysis scored TCR-TCR, TCR-HLA and TCR-CMV co-occurrence with hypergeometric tests, applying a repertoire-size bias correction to TCR pairs. A later analysis estimated false discovery rates by permuting HLA or CMV assignments 20 times. In a later analysis, co-occurring TCRs were grouped with DBSCAN, and TCRdist sequence similarity was added when clustering was performed within HLA-allele-positive subsets. Repertoires with fewer than 30,000 or more than 120,000 public chains, plus five repertoires with anomalous nucleotide sharing, were excluded from co-occurrence clustering. TCRdb limited this immuneACCESS table to in-frame rearrangements with V and J called. A share of clones is missing; checked studies link under half to unresolved V genes, and the rest is unexplained. That table furnishes V, J and clone size, whereas the DNA furnished D and trimming. This sample gives around 140,000 clones in total; about 80% of them show up just once. The ten largest account for about 4.3% of the sample.

What the work shows at the level of the full study, not this receptor alone: A later genetic analysis reported fewer N-insertions in productive TCRs among donors in an Asian-associated ancestry cluster than the roughly 640-donor mean. This cohort had only TCR beta chains sequenced, and the lack of alpha or paired-chain data limited which features could be detected. When HLA alleles, especially DR and DQ, strongly co-occurred, attributing TCR associations to individual alleles was difficult. A later genetic analysis associated a missense DCLRE1C variant with V-gene and J-gene trimming of TCR beta chains, and an independent cohort replicated the association. Presence/absence analyses assumed roughly uniform sequencing depth across donors, an assumption that may not hold. In a later analysis, several top co-occurrence clusters were reported to appear linked to parvovirus B19, influenza, CMV and Epstein-Barr virus. Correlated functional status among segregating V segments might reflect linkage disequilibrium, but an unknown experimental factor could not be ruled out. In an earlier analysis of approximately 600 of the donors, most TCR beta V segments were observed in productive rearrangements about 87% or about 30% of the time, broadly matching IMGT annotations. The authors suggested that the approach could potentially be generalized to other disease states and immunological phenotypes. A further reported finding was that TCR beta sequences accurately predicted the HLA-A and HLA-B alleles for most subjects in the first cohort. The earlier analysis of approximately 590 of the donors excluded fewer than 20 rarely observed V segments, including chromosome 9 orphons, because counts were too low. The 87-base-pair reads could not distinguish some IMGT-functional V segments, including TRBV6-2 and TRBV6-3, so those segments were excluded. Cytomegalovirus status was reported to be diagnosed by the classifier with high specificity and sensitivity in both the original and validation cohorts. The sequencing pipeline was judged likely to have produced a cluster of highly shared sequence variants as a technical artifact. At a false discovery rate of 0.05, a later analysis linked around 17,000 TCR beta sequences to specific HLA alleles. The study gave a list of 150 to 200 TCR beta chains associated with cytomegalovirus. HLA typing was unavailable for some donors at each locus, so association tests used only the typed subset. A later analysis found that most CMV-associated TCR beta chains appeared HLA-restricted, with HLA associations seemingly driven largely by CMV exposure. For the cohort, immune exposure information was limited to CMV serostatus. In a later analysis, HLA-associated TCR beta chains were found to be more clonally expanded and to have lower generation probabilities than equally common non-associated chains. Most TCR sequences were seen in very few donors, while some public TCRs were found in many individuals. In a later analysis, TCR association rates were found to vary across HLA loci, with the most associated TCRs seen for DRB1 alleles and the fewest for HLA-C alleles. A few of the identified cytomegalovirus-associated TCR beta chains were confirmed in vitro to be specific for cytomegalovirus antigens.

The TCR comes from a middle-aged man in good health and CMV-seronegative. Material: PBMCs. In this chain, TRBV11-2 is recombined with TRBJ1-1, with 7 junctional bases fitting TRBD1. The CDR3 protein: CASGPGQWDTEAFF. DNA sequence: TGTGCCAGCGGACCGGGACAGTGGGACACTGAAGCTTTCTTT. The entire variable domain, with the stretches around the CDR3 drawn from the reference TRBV11-2 and TRBJ1-1 proteins, is EAGVAQSPRYKIIEKRQSVAFWCNPISGHATLYWYQQILGQGPKLLIQFQNNGVVDDSQLPKDRFSAERLKGVDSTLKIQPAKLEDSAVYLCASGPGQWDTEAFFGQGTRLTVV.